The 26 T cell receptor beta chains given below trace back to one sample, sequenced in a study of blood T cells in healthy people across ages. Next came a second PCR, run for roughly 7 to 12 cycles, which used a sample-barcoded 5' primer along with a J-beta primer mix. TCRdb processed the 5' RACE reads anew with MiXCR; each CDR3 protein has one entry. The sample contains roughly 800,000 distinct CDR3 sequences, about 55% of which appear only once. Source material: blood. The receptor source for this set is a man older than 75 in good health.

The chain couples TRBV4-2 to TRBJ1-3, with 7 bases fitting TRBD1. The trim removed 5 bases at V and 2 bases at J, leaving 6 bases unmatched. CDR3 length equals 15 residues. Germline V gene data show CDR1 as LGHNA and CDR2 as YNFKEQ. Written as DNA, the CDR3 is TGTGCCAGCAGCAGAGACAGGGCCCCTGGAAACACCATATATTTT. Protein product: CASSRDRAPGNTIYF.

The count of this clonotype is one. The V gene is TRBV7-9, the J gene TRBJ1-5, with D possibly matching TRBD1 (6 bases). The CDR3 extends over 12 amino acids. V shed 6 bases and J shed 4 bases, with 7 bases lying between them. In germline, CDR1 is SEHNR, CDR2 FQNEAQ (reference sequence). CDR3 region: CASRDRNQPQHF. CDR3 sequence (DNA): TGTGCCAGCAGGGACAGAAATCAGCCCCAGCATTTT.

The rearrangement joins TRBV12-3 or TRBV12-4 to TRBJ2-5; TRBD1 matches at 7 bases. The CDR3 sequence is 15 residues long. V gave up 1 base and J gave up 1 base; unmatched junction bases: 3. The DNA for the CDR3 is TGTGCCAGCAGTTTAGGACAGGGATCCCAAGAGACCCAGTACTTC. It yields the protein CASSLGQGSQETQYF.

Worth noting for this clonotype: A much larger clonotype is one base distant, so this may be a read error. This chain connects TRBV5-1 to TRBJ2-4; perhaps TRBD1 as D (6 bases). The length of the CDR3 is 16 residues. Germline V gene lookup returns CDR1 SGHRS and CDR2 YFSETQ. The DNA for the CDR3 is TGCGCCAGCAGCCCTCAGGGGAATCTAGCCAAAAACATTCGGTACTTC. Its translation: CASSPQGNLAKNIRYF.

This clonotype was found many times. The chain has TRBV28 and TRBJ2-7; D is ambiguous. The V end lost 8 bases, the J end lost 2 bases, and 7 bases lay between the germline ends. This CDR3 spans 11 amino acids. The V gene's germline CDR1 is MDHEN and CDR2 SYDVKM. CDR3 nucleotide sequence: TGTGCCAGCGTAGGACCCTACGAGCAGTACTTC. Protein product: CASVGPYEQYF.

The gene calls are TRBV29-1 and TRBJ1-2; D remains unclear. Per germline, CDR1 SQVTM and CDR2 ANQGSEA. V lost 7 bases and J lost 4, with 16 bases in between. The CDR3 is made up of 13 amino acids. CDR3 DNA sequence: TGCAGCGCCACAGCCACCTCTAGCTATGGCTACACCTTC. Its translation: CSATATSSYGYTF.

The chain is built from TRBV12-3 or TRBV12-4 and TRBJ2-3; no definite D call. Deletions cut 2 bases from V and 6 bases from J, with 15 bases between. There are 15 residues in the CDR3. The CDR3 spells CASSLIAQGLDTQYF. CDR3 sequence (DNA): TGTGCCAGCAGTTTAATAGCCCAAGGTTTGGATACGCAGTATTTT.

The chain combines TRBV28 with TRBJ1-2, with D possibly matching TRBD1 (5 bases). This CDR3 contains 12 residues. V was clipped by 11 bases and J by 4 bases, with 14 bases between them. Germline values: CDR1 MDHEN, CDR2 SYDVKM. The CDR3 DNA reads as TGTGCCTCTGGACACCTTTCCTATGGCTACACCTTC. The encoded protein is CASGHLSYGYTF.

The rearrangement joins TRBV20-1 to TRBJ2-5; weak D call: TRBD1 (5 bases). The end of the DNA fits TRBJ2-7 better, so the J call may be wrong. CDR1 DFQATT and CDR2 SNEGSKA come from the germline V gene (reference sequence). CDR3 length equals 11 residues. CDR3 coding DNA: TGCAGTGCACAGGTAGACTACGAGCAGTACTTC. Encoded protein: CSAQVDYEQYF.

The chain is built from TRBV21-1 and TRBJ2-7; the D call TRBD1 from the table was never checked on the DNA. TRBV21-1 is a pseudogene locus. The length of the CDR3 is 17 residues. The CDR3 DNA is TGTGCCAGCAGCAAAGCTACCGGACAGGTAGTTTCCTACGAGCAGTACTTC. The encoded protein is CASSKATGQVVSYEQYF.

V usage is TRBV9 and J usage is TRBJ2-4, with 11 bases matching TRBD2. The DNA end favors TRBJ2-7, so the J call may be wrong. Germline V gives CDR1 SGDLS, CDR2 YYNGEE. The CDR3 covers 16 residues. The CDR3 DNA is TGTGCCAGCAGCGTAGATACTAGCGGGAGTCCCCACGAGCAGTACTTC. This codes for CASSVDTSGSPHEQYF.

The gene calls are TRBV14 and TRBJ2-1; 7 bases agree with TRBD2. Trimming removed 4 bases from V and 14 bases from J; junction bases left unmatched: 17. CDR3 length equals 15 residues. CDR1 is SGHDN and CDR2 is FVKESK in the germline V gene. The CDR3 loop is CASSRGSLWGGSKFF. The CDR3 region has the DNA TGTGCCAGCAGCCGAGGCTCCCTCTGGGGGGGATCGAAGTTCTTC. Supplemented by reference TRBV14 and TRBJ2-1, the full variable domain reads EAGVTQFPSHSVIEKGQTVTLRCDPISGHDNLYWYRRVMGKEIKFLLHFVKESKQDESGMPNNRFLAERTGGTYSTLKVQPAELEDSGVYFCASSRGSLWGGSKFFGPGTRLTVL.

The rearrangement joins TRBV5-1 to TRBJ2-3, with 7 bases matching TRBD1. The V gene end was trimmed by 7 bases and the J gene end by 0 bases; junction bases not matched to a gene: 5. This CDR3 spans 14 amino acids. Germline V lookup: CDR1 SGHRS, CDR2 YFSETQ. In nucleotides, the CDR3 is TGCGCCAGCCTCAAGGGGGCGAGCACAGATACGCAGTATTTT. Translation: CASLKGASTDTQYF.

This clonotype has more than one count but fewer than ten. V and J are TRBV29-1 and TRBJ2-3; 12 bases map to TRBD2. CDR3 length: 14 residues. Trimming at V came to 5 bases and at J to 14 bases, leaving 14 bases not matched to a gene. The germline CDR1 and CDR2 sequences are SQVTM and ANQGSEA. The CDR3 DNA reads as TGCAGCGTTAGGACTAGCGGGGCCCGGGGATACGCGTATTTT. It specifies CSVRTSGARGYAYF.

The genes are TRBV5-1 and TRBJ2-6; D not certain. Trimming shortened V by 1 base and J by 0 bases, and 11 bases separated the two germline ends. Germline lookup yields CDR1 SGHRS and CDR2 YFSETQ. The CDR3 covers 17 residues. CDR3 sequence (DNA): TGCGCCAGCAGCTTGACCCCGGTTGGCTCTGGGGCCAACGTCCTGACTTTC. Translation gives CASSLTPVGSGANVLTF.

Remarks on this clonotype: The junction differs from germline at one of its ends, possibly a read error. This sequence joins TRBV7-2 and TRBJ1-5; 7 bases are shared with TRBD1. The CDR3 has 14 amino acids. Germline CDR1 reads SGHTA; CDR2 reads FQGNSA. CDR3 sequence reads: CGSSAQGTVQPQHF. In DNA form, the CDR3 reads TGTGGCAGCAGCGCACAGGGGACGGTTCAGCCCCAGCATTTT.

Worth noting for this clonotype: At one boundary the junction diverges from the germline segment, which might be a read error. The chain uses TRBV28 and TRBJ2-4; D not resolved. Looked up from germline, CDR1 is MDHEN and CDR2 is SYDVKM. CDR3 size: 14 residues. The DNA for the CDR3 is TGTGCCATCGTTCCGATTTTAGCCAGAAACATTCAGTACTTC. Amino acid sequence: CAIVPILARNIQYF.

This clonotype was counted a few times. The genes are TRBV20-1 and TRBJ1-5; 8 bases match TRBD1. Germline CDR1 reads DFQATT; CDR2 reads SNEGSKA (reference sequence). J lost 5 bases, V lost 1 base, and 4 bases had no gene match. The CDR3 loop spans 14 amino acids. The CDR3 DNA follows: TGCAGTGCTAGAGGGGACAGGATTTATCAGCCCCAGCATTTT. Its translation: CSARGDRIYQPQHF.

The sample holds a few counts of this clonotype. The J gene is TRBJ2-3, the V gene TRBV29-1; D perhaps matches TRBD2 (5 bases). The CDR3 consists of 13 residues. The V end was cut by 4 bases, the J end by 5 bases, with 13 bases between. Germline CDR1 reads SQVTM; CDR2 reads ANQGSEA. The DNA for the CDR3 is TGCAGCGTTGCGGGAATTAACGGAGATACGCAGTATTTT. It translates to CSVAGINGDTQYF.

In this sample, this clonotype turned up many times. This chain connects TRBV7-9 to TRBJ1-2; a possible D gene is TRBD1 (5 bases). There are 15 residues in the CDR3. Germline assignment: CDR1 SEHNR and CDR2 FQNEAQ (reference sequence). Trimming shortened V by 4 bases and J by 5 bases, and 17 bases separated the two germline ends. As DNA, the CDR3 is TGTGCCAGCAGCTCCGATTGGCGGGGGTCGTATGGCTACACCTTC. Its translation: CASSSDWRGSYGYTF.

The chain uses TRBV20-1 and TRBJ2-5; 9 positions match TRBD2. J gave up 11 bases and V 3 bases, and 10 bases lay outside the gene matches. CDR3 size: 13 residues. Germline CDR1 is DFQATT and CDR2 is SNEGSKA (reference sequence). CDR3 coding DNA: TGCAGTGCTAGGTCCGGACTAGCGCGGGAGCAGTACTTC. Its protein is CSARSGLAREQYF.

This clonotype was seen more than once but under ten times. The rearrangement uses TRBV10-3 and TRBJ1-5; D is ambiguous. The CDR3 loop spans 14 amino acids. Germline assignment: CDR1 ENHRY and CDR2 SYGVKD. V was trimmed by 2 bases and J by 4 bases, leaving 9 bases between them. CDR3 nucleotides: TGTGCCATCAGTGAGGGCAGGAGGAATCAGCCCCAGCATTTT. Protein sequence: CAISEGRRNQPQHF.

The chain couples TRBV5-1 to TRBJ2-3; D possibly uses TRBD1 or TRBD2 (5 bases each). V was shortened by 3 bases and J by 3 bases, with 11 bases between the two germline ends. The CDR3 sequence is 14 residues long. Germline assignment: CDR1 SGHRS and CDR2 YFSETQ. CDR3 sequence: CASSSPGPTDTQYF. CDR3 nucleotides: TGCGCCAGCAGCTCCCCGGGACCGACAGATACGCAGTATTTT.

The sample holds a few counts of this clonotype. The chain employs TRBV3-1 and TRBJ2-1; the match to TRBD2 covers 8 bases. CDR1 and CDR2 (germline): LGHDT, YNNKEL (reference sequence). The CDR3 has 14 amino acids. After removal of 4 bases from V and 6 bases from J, the junction contained 5 bases not matched to a gene. The CDR3 nucleotides read TGTGCCAGCAGCCCCGGGACTAGTCCCAATGAGCAGTTCTTC. Residues: CASSPGTSPNEQFF.

V is TRBV7-2 and J is TRBJ2-3; TRBD2 aligns across 7 bases. J lost 14 bases, V lost 5 bases, and 7 bases had no gene match. This CDR3 region has 11 residues. The germline CDR1 and CDR2 sequences are SGHTA and FQGNSA. The CDR3 coding sequence is TGTGCCAGCAGCCGTGGACTAGGGTCGTATTTT. Translation: CASSRGLGSYF.

V usage is TRBV20-1 and J usage is TRBJ1-1; D might be TRBD1 (5 bases). This CDR3 is 17 amino acids long. Trimming removed 1 base from V and 0 bases from J, with 18 bases in between. Germline lookup yields CDR1 DFQATT and CDR2 SNEGSKA (reference sequence). The CDR3 DNA follows: TGCAGTGCTAGAGCCGCTCAGGGTAAATCAATGAACACTGAAGCTTTCTTT. The encoded protein is CSARAAQGKSMNTEAFF.